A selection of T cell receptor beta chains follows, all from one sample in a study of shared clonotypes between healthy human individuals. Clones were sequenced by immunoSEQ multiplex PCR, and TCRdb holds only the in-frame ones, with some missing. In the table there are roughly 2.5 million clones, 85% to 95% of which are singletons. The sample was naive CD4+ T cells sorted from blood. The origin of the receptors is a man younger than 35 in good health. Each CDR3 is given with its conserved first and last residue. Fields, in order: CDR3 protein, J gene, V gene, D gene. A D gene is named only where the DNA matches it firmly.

cdr3_aa: CASSRLRGLGMNTEAFF; j_call: TRBJ1-1; v_call: TRBV10-2; d_call: .
cdr3_aa: CASSLPGQGGLHF; j_call: TRBJ2-5; v_call: TRBV28; d_call: TRBD1
cdr3_aa: CASSLDRRVDNEQFF; j_call: TRBJ2-1; v_call: TRBV7-9; d_call: .
cdr3_aa: CASSPTPNYGYTF; j_call: TRBJ1-2; v_call: TRBV7-9; d_call: .
cdr3_aa: CASSQGQSSTDTQYF; j_call: TRBJ2-3; v_call: TRBV5-1; d_call: .
cdr3_aa: CAASKTGSGANYGYTF; j_call: TRBJ1-2; v_call: TRBV10-3; d_call: .
cdr3_aa: CASSALAAGGELFF; j_call: TRBJ2-2; v_call: TRBV2; d_call: .
cdr3_aa: CASSQQGGGKLFF; j_call: TRBJ1-4; v_call: TRBV6-5; d_call: .
cdr3_aa: CASCGTNSYEQYF; j_call: TRBJ2-7; v_call: TRBV6-1; d_call: .
cdr3_aa: CAISESAGGTGELFF; j_call: TRBJ2-2; v_call: TRBV10-3; d_call: TRBD1
cdr3_aa: CASSLGGRYGSYEQYF; j_call: TRBJ2-7; v_call: TRBV5-1; d_call: .
cdr3_aa: CASSPRDGLTDTQYF; j_call: TRBJ2-3; v_call: TRBV5-1; d_call: .
cdr3_aa: CASWKDGTYEQYF; j_call: TRBJ2-7; v_call: TRBV6-1; d_call: .
cdr3_aa: CASSEAGGYTF; j_call: TRBJ1-2; v_call: TRBV6-1; d_call: .
cdr3_aa: CASSWDRGLGEQYF; j_call: TRBJ2-7; v_call: TRBV27; d_call: TRBD1
cdr3_aa: CASSFGQSNQPQHF; j_call: TRBJ1-5; v_call: TRBV7-2; d_call: .
cdr3_aa: CASSLEGGRGQHLYEQYF; j_call: TRBJ2-7; v_call: TRBV7-4; d_call: .
cdr3_aa: CASNNDGESYGYTF; j_call: TRBJ1-2; v_call: TRBV5-1; d_call: .
cdr3_aa: CASSGRASYNEQFF; j_call: TRBJ2-1; v_call: TRBV10-3; d_call: TRBD2
cdr3_aa: CASSPGLAGVWDNEQFF; j_call: TRBJ2-1; v_call: TRBV18; d_call: TRBD2
cdr3_aa: CASSPYRAHEQYF; j_call: TRBJ2-7; v_call: TRBV10-2; d_call: .
cdr3_aa: CASTSTGRETQYF; j_call: TRBJ2-5; v_call: TRBV19; d_call: TRBD1
cdr3_aa: CASSLSGTVPGEQYF; j_call: TRBJ2-5; v_call: TRBV27; d_call: .
cdr3_aa: CASSLARDTDTQYF; j_call: TRBJ2-3; v_call: TRBV7-9; d_call: .
cdr3_aa: CASSEEGPIQPQHF; j_call: TRBJ1-5; v_call: TRBV2; d_call: .
cdr3_aa: CASTIGRGRPNTGELFF; j_call: TRBJ2-2; v_call: TRBV28; d_call: TRBD1
cdr3_aa: CASSLSGLTDTQYF; j_call: TRBJ2-3; v_call: TRBV27; d_call: .